The T cell receptor (beta chain) described here comes from a study of Ad26.COV2.S vaccination and SARS-CoV-2 variants. The CDR3 totals 16 residues. CDR1 is MNHEY and CDR2 is SVGAGI in the germline V gene. With 0 bases removed from V and 0 bases from J, the gap between germline ends came to 12 bases. The table came from immunoSEQ multiplex PCR; TCRdb's copy has only in-frame clones and leaves some out. The sample yields 290,000 or so clones, about 89% seen once. Documented treatment: approximately 18 received Ad26.COV2.S at low or high dose, single or two shots; roughly five received placebo; per-sample allocation not given. Sampling occurred on day 63 after the first vaccine or placebo injection.

Sequencing was performed on peripheral blood, taken in a trial of Ad26.COV2.S vaccine versus placebo. This TCR was sampled from a person aged 18-65 years who received the Ad26.COV2.S COVID-19 vaccine or a placebo. The rearrangement uses TRBV6-5 and TRBJ2-7; no definite D call. The CDR3 sequence is CASSYSGSPASYEQYF. The CDR3 DNA is TGTGCCAGCAGTTACTCGGGCAGTCCAGCCTCCTACGAGCAGTACTTC.